This T cell receptor (beta chain) was identified in a study of blood T cell repertoires in COVID-19. In the study overall: Spain, Italy and the United States supplied samples that represented acute and convalescent COVID-19. PBMCs, B-cell-depleted T cells, or T cells were the source of the cDNA or gDNA that made up the material.

Clones were read by immunoSEQ multiplex PCR, and TCRdb kept only the in-frame ones, dropping some. In the table there are about 150,000 clones, more than 75% of which are singletons. The ends were cut back, 3 bases at V and 0 bases at J, with 6 bases in the middle. The CDR3 has 14 amino acids. The germline CDR1 and CDR2 sequences are LNHDA and SQIVND (reference sequence). The sequencing input was peripheral blood. This sequence was found in a woman aged 60-70 years with COVID-19, enrolled during active disease. The chain joins TRBV19 to TRBJ2-1; D remains unclear. This chain's CDR3 is CASSIHSSYNEQFF. The CDR3 DNA follows: TGTGCCAGTAGTATCCACAGCTCCTACAATGAGCAGTTCTTC.